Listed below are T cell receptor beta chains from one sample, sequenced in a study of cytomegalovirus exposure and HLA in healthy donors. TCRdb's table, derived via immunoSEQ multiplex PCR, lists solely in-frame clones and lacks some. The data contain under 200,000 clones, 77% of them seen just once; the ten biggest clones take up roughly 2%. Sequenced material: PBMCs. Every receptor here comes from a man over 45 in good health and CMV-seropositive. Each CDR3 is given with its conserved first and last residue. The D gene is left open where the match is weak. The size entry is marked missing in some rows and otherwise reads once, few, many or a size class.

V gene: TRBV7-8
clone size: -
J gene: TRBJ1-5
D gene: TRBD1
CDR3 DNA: TGTGCCAGCAGCTTAGGGGGTAGTGGGACAGGTAATCAGCCCCAGCATTTT
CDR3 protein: CASSLGGSGTGNQPQHF

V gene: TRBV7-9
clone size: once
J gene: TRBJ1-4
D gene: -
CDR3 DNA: TGTGCCAGCAGCTCATATGACTATGGAACTAATGAAAAACTGTTTTTT
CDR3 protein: CASSSYDYGTNEKLFF

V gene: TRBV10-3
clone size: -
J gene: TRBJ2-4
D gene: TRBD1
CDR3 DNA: TGTGCCATCAGCAATGGACAGGGGAGGCCAAACATTCAGTACTTC
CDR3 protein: CAISNGQGRPNIQYF

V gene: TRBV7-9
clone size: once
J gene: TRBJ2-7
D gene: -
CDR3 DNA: TGTGCCAGCAGCCCCGGACAGTTTTACGAGCAGTACTTC
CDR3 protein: CASSPGQFYEQYF

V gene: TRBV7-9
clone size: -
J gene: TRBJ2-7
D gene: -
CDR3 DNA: TGTGCCAGCAGCGGTAATAGTAAAAATCTCTACGAGCAGTACTTC
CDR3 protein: CASSGNSKNLYEQYF

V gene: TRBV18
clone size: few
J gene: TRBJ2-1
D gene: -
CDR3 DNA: TGTGCCAGCTCACCACCGGGGGGTAGCGCTACTACCTCCTACAATGAGCAGTTCTTC
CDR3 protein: CASSPPGGSATTSYNEQFF

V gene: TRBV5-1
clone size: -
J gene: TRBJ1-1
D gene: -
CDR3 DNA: TGCGCCAGCAGCTGGAGGGAGGTCGGTCGAACTGAAGCTTTCTTT
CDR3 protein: CASSWREVGRTEAFF

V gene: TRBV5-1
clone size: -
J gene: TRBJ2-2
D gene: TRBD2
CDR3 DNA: TGCGCCAGCAGCTTACCCGGGGGGGCCACCGGGGAGCTGTTTTTT
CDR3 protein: CASSLPGGATGELFF

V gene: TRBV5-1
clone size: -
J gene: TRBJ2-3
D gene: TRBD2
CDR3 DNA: TGCGCCAGCAGCTTGTCCGGTCGGGGGGGCACAGATACGCAGTATTTT
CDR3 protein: CASSLSGRGGTDTQYF

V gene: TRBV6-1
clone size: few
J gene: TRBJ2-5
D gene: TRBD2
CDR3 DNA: TGTGCCAGCAGTGAAGCTATAGCGGGGGGCCAAGAGACCCAGTACTTC
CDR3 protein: CASSEAIAGGQETQYF

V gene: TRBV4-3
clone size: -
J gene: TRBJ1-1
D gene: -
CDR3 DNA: TGCGCCAGCAGCCAAGAGGTAACGGGGAACACTGAAGCTTTCTTT
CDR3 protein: CASSQEVTGNTEAFF

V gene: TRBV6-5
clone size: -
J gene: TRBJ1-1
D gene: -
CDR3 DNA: TGTGCCAGCAGTCGGCCAGGGGCGCCTGAAGCTTTCTTT
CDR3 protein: CASSRPGAPEAFF

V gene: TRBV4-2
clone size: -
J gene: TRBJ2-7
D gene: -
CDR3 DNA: TGTGCCAGCAGCCAAGCGCTCACAGGGAAAGATTTGTACGAGCAGTACTTC
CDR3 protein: CASSQALTGKDLYEQYF

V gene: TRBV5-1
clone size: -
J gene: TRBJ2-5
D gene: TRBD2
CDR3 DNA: TGCGCCAGCAGATTACTAGCGGGTCAAGAGACCCAGTACTTC
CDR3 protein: CASRLLAGQETQYF

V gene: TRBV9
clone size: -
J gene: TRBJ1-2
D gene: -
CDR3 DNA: TGTGCCAGCAGCCTAACCCCAGGGGACTATGGCTACACCTTC
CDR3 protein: CASSLTPGDYGYTF

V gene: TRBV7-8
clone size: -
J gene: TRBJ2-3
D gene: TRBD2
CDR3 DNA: TGTGCCAGCAGCCCTCGGACTAGCATTAGCACAGATACGCAGTATTTT
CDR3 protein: CASSPRTSISTDTQYF

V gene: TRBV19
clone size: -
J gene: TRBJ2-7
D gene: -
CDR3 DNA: TGTGCCAGTAGTATCGACAGCTACTCCTACGAGCAGTACTTC
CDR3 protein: CASSIDSYSYEQYF

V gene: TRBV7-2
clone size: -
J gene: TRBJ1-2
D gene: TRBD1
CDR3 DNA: TGTGCCAGCAGCTTAGCCAGGGGGCGAGGGGGCTACACCTTC
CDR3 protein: CASSLARGRGGYTF

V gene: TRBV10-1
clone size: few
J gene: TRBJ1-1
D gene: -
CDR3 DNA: TGCGCCAGCAGCGAGTCCGGGAGCGGCACTGAAGCTTTCTTT
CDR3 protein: CASSESGSGTEAFF

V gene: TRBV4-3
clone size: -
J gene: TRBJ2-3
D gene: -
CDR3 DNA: TGCGCCAGCAGCCAAGTTTCAGGGGACAGCACAGATACGCAGTATTTT
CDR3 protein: CASSQVSGDSTDTQYF

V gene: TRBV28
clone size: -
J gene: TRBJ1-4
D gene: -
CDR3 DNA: TGTGCCAGCAGTTTACGGGTGGAAAAACTGTTTTTT
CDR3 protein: CASSLRVEKLFF

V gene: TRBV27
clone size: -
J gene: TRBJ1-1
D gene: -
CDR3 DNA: TGTGCCAGCACTTACCATAGGGGTACTGAAGCTTTCTTT
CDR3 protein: CASTYHRGTEAFF

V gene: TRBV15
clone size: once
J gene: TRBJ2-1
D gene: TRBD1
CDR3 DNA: TGTGCCACCCGCGAAGACAGGGGCTCTTACAATGAGCAGTTCTTC
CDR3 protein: CATREDRGSYNEQFF

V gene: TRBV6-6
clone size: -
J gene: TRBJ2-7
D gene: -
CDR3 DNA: TGTGCCAGCAGTTCCCCCCCCCTCTACGAGCAGTACTTC
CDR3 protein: CASSSPPLYEQYF

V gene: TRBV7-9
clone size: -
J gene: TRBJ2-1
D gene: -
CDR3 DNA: TGTGCCAGCAGCCAAACATCGGGTTTAAATGAGCAGTTCTTC
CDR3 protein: CASSQTSGLNEQFF

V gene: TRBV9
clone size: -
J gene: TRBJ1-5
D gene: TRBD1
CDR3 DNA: TGTGCCAGCAGCAAGGGACAGGGTAGCAATCAGCCCCAGCATTTT
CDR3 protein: CASSKGQGSNQPQHF

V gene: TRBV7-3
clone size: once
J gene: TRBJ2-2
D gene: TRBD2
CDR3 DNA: TGTGCCAGCAGCTCCGGGGGGGCAAGGTCCGGGGAGCTGTTTTTT
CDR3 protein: CASSSGGARSGELFF

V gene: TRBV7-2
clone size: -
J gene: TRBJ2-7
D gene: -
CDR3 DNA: TGTGCCAGCAGCTTACCGGAGTCCTACGAGCAGTACTTC
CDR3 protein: CASSLPESYEQYF

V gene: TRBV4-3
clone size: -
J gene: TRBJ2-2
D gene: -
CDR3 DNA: TGCGCCAGCAGCCAAGGGTCCGTTCGCGGCACCGGGGAGCTGTTTTTT
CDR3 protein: CASSQGSVRGTGELFF

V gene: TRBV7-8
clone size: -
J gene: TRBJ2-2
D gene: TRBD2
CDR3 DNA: TGTGCCAGCAGCTTAGAGGGGCGCGGGGGGCCGAACACCGGGGAGCTGTTTTTT
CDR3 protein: CASSLEGRGGPNTGELFF

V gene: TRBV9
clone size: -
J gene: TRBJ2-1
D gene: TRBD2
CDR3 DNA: TGTGCCAGCAGCGCTAGCGGGGAGGTCAATGAGCAGTTCTTC
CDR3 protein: CASSASGEVNEQFF

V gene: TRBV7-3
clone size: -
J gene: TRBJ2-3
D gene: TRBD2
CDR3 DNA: TGTGCCAGCAGCTTACCAGCGGGGGGGACCGATACGCAGTATTTT
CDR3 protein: CASSLPAGGTDTQYF

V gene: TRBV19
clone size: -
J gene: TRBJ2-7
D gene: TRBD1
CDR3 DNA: TGTGCCAGTAGTATCGGGACAGCCTCCTACGAGCAGTACTTC
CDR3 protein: CASSIGTASYEQYF

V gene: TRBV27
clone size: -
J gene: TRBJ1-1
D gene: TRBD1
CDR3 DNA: TGTGCCAGCAGTTCCATTAGGACAGGTCAAATGAACACTGAAGCTTTCTTT
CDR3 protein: CASSSIRTGQMNTEAFF

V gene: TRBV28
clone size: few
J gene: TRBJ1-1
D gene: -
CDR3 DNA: TGTGCCAGCTCGTTTACTGAAGCTTTCTTT
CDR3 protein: CASSFTEAFF

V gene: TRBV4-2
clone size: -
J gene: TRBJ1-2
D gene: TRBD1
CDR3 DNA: TGTGCCAGCAGCCAAGCCAGGACAGGGCCCTATGGCTACACCTTC
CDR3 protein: CASSQARTGPYGYTF

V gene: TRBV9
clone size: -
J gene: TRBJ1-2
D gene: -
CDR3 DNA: TGTGCCAGCAGATCGGGGGTATCCTATGGCTACACCTTC
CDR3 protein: CASRSGVSYGYTF

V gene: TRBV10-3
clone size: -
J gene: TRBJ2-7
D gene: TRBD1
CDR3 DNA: TGTGCCATCAGTGCGGACAGGGGCTACGAGCAGTACTTC
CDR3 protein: CAISADRGYEQYF

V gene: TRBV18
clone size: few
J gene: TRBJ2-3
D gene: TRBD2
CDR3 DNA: TGTGCCAGCTCACCAATGGGAGGGGCGCAAGTAGATACGCAGTATTTT
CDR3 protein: CASSPMGGAQVDTQYF

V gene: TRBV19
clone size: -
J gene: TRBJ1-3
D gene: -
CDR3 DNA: TGTGCCAGTAGATGGGGGGACGGCCCTTCTGGAAACACCATATATTTT
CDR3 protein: CASRWGDGPSGNTIYF

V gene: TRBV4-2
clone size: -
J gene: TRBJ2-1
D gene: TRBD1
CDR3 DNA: TGTGCCAGCAGCCTCTCCTCCGGACAGGACTACAATGAGCAGTTCTTC
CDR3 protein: CASSLSSGQDYNEQFF

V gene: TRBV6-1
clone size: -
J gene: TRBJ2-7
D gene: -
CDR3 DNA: TGTGCCAGCAGTGATTCCTGGGGGGGCCGGCACGAGCAGTACTTC
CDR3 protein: CASSDSWGGRHEQYF

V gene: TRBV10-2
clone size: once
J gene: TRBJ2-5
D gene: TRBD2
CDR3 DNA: TGCGCCAGCAGTGAGCGCCTAGCGGGGGGCCCGAAGACCCAGTACTTC
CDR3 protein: CASSERLAGGPKTQYF

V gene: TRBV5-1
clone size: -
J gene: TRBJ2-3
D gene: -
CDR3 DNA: TGCGCCAGCAGCTTGGGCCCGGAGGGCGGGGGCACAGATACGCAGTATTTT
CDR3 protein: CASSLGPEGGGTDTQYF

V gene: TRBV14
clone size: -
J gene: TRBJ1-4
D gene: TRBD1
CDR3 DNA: TGTGCCAGCAGCCAAAAAAGGACCCATGGGACAGCGTTCGGTGAAAAACTGTTTTTT
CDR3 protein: CASSQKRTHGTAFGEKLFF

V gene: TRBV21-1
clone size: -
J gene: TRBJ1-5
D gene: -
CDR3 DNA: TGTGCCAGCAAGGGACAGGGGGCTCATCAGCCCCAGCATTTT
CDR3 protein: CASKGQGAHQPQHF

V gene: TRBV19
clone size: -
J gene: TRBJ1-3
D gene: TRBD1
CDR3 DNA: TGTGCCAGTAGTGTACTACCGGGACAGGGCTCTGGAAACACCATATATTTT
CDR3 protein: CASSVLPGQGSGNTIYF